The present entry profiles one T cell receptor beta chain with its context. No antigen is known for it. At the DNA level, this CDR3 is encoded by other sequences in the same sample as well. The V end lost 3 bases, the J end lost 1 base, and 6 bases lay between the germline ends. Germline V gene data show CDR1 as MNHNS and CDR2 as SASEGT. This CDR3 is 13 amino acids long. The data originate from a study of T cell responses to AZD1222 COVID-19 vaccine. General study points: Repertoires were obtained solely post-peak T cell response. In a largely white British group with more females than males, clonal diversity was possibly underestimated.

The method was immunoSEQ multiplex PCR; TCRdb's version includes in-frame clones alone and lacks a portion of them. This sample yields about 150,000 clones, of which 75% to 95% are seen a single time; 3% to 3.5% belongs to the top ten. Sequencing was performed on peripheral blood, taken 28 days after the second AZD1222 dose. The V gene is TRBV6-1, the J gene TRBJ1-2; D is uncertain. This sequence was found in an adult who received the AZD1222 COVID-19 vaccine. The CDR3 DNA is TGTGCCAGCAGTGAGGCGGGTAACTATGGCTACACCTTC. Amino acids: CASSEAGNYGYTF.